This section outlines one T cell receptor (beta chain) sequence together with its context. The sample is drawn from a study of cytomegalovirus exposure and HLA in healthy donors. The CDR3 runs 16 residues. The ends were cut back, 1 base at V and 0 bases at J, with 12 bases in the middle. Germline assignment: CDR1 SNHLY and CDR2 FYNNEI. This table comes from immunoSEQ multiplex PCR, and its TCRdb copy is limited to in-frame clones, with some not included. The table has approximately 220,000 clones, approximately 80% seen once. The TCR was taken from a woman in her 30s in good health and CMV-seropositive. The gene calls are TRBV2 and TRBJ1-2, with D perhaps matching TRBD1 (5 bases). The sequencing input was PBMCs. CDR3 residues: CASSEGLTVTNYGYTF. The CDR3 DNA follows: TGTGCCAGCAGTGAAGGGTTGACAGTTACTAACTATGGCTACACCTTC.